The 30 T cell receptor beta chains below all came from one sample that was sequenced in a study of control samples from healthy donors and cancer patients. Profiled with immunoSEQ multiplex PCR; TCRdb holds only in-frame clones, not every one. Of about 150,000 clones in the sample, over 85% are singletons; the top ten hold approximately 5.5%. Sequencing input: blood. These receptor sequences come from a man aged 35 to 55 in good health.

The gene calls are TRBV7-6 and TRBJ1-3; tentative D call: TRBD1 (5 bases). Germline-derived CDR1 and CDR2 are SGHVS and FNYEAQ. The CDR3 loop spans 13 amino acids. The V end lost 5 bases, the J end lost 4 bases, and 9 bases lay between the germline ends. CDR3 sequence reads: CASSGRGGNTIYF. CDR3 bases: TGTGCCAGCAGCGGACGGGGGGGAAACACCATATATTTT.

V gene TRBV3-1 (or the pseudogene TRBV3-2) combines with J gene TRBJ2-7; the match to TRBD2 covers 10 bases. With 4 bases clipped from V and 6 bases from J, the junction kept 3 bases outside the gene matches. Germline CDR1 reads LGHDT; CDR2 reads YNNKEL (reference sequence). The length of the CDR3 is 13 residues. CDR3 residues: CASSRSGGAEQYF. CDR3 DNA: TGTGCCAGCAGCCGGAGCGGGGGGGCCGAGCAGTACTTC.

The CDR3 DNA sequence: TGCGCCAGCAGTGATAGGGCCCAGAACAAGTACACAGATACGCAGTATTTT. This codes for CASSDRAQNKYTDTQYF. The chain carries TRBV10-1 and TRBJ2-3, with unresolved D. The germline V gene encodes CDR1 WNHNN and CDR2 SYGVQD (reference sequence). The CDR3 extends over 17 amino acids. V was cut by 3 bases and J by 2 bases, with 18 bases left in between.

V and J are TRBV12-3 or TRBV12-4 and TRBJ2-1; a possible D gene is TRBD2 (5 bases). The CDR3 spans 13 residues. Trimming removed 7 bases from V and 5 bases from J, with 12 bases in between. Here the CDR3 reads CASNERGNNEQFF. For the CDR3, the DNA is TGTGCCAGCAACGAGAGAGGGAACAATGAGCAGTTCTTC.

J is TRBJ2-3 and V is TRBV6-2 or TRBV6-3; 9 bases fit TRBD2. V lost 2 bases to trimming and J lost 0 bases; unmatched junction nucleotides: 9. The CDR3 totals 18 residues. Germline V gene sequence: CDR1 MNHEY, CDR2 SVGEGT. CDR3 protein: CASSYSRLAGASTDTQYF. In DNA form, the CDR3 reads TGTGCCAGCAGTTACAGCCGCTTAGCGGGGGCCAGCACAGATACGCAGTATTTT.

This chain uses TRBV6-6 with TRBJ1-6; perhaps TRBD1 as D (6 bases). Germline-derived CDR1 and CDR2 are MNHNY and SVGAGI (reference sequence). The CDR3 covers 17 residues. The ends were cut back, 5 bases at V and 10 bases at J, with 24 bases in the middle. CDR3 nucleotides: TGTGCCAGCAGTCCCAGGGGACCCGGGCTGAGTGGATCACCCCTCCACTTT. This gives the protein CASSPRGPGLSGSPLHF.

This chain uses TRBV7-2 with TRBJ1-2, with D possibly matching TRBD1 (5 bases). The CDR3 has 13 amino acids. Germline CDR1 is SGHTA and CDR2 is FQGNSA. The V gene lost 1 base and the J gene lost 3 bases, with 6 bases spanning the gap. The DNA of the CDR3 is TGTGCCAGCAGCTTAGGAGGGGACTATGGCTACACCTTC. Residues: CASSLGGDYGYTF.

The chain combines TRBV13 with TRBJ2-3; D remains unclear. V was trimmed by 2 bases and J by 2 bases, leaving 11 bases between them. Germline V gives CDR1 PRHDT, CDR2 FYEKMQ (reference sequence). There are 15 residues in the CDR3. DNA for the CDR3: TGTGCCAGCAGCTTATTTGGAAGTGACACAGATACGCAGTATTTT. Amino acid sequence: CASSLFGSDTDTQYF.

The V call is TRBV6-6, the J call TRBJ2-3, with 7 bases fitting TRBD1. This CDR3 has 16 amino acids. Germline-derived CDR1 and CDR2 are MNHNY and SVGAGI (reference sequence). J lost 0 bases, V lost 5 bases, and 8 bases had no gene match. CDR3 coding DNA: TGTGCCAGCAGTCGACAGACAGGGACCAGCACAGATACGCAGTATTTT. As protein: CASSRQTGTSTDTQYF.

This clone showed up just a few times. The junction and the germline gene differ at one end; a read error may be behind it. The chain employs TRBV3-1 (or the pseudogene TRBV3-2) and TRBJ2-1; D may be TRBD1 (5 bases). CDR3 size: 12 residues. CDR1 LGHDT and CDR2 YNNKEL come from the germline V gene (reference sequence). This CDR3 reads CASSLQGAALLF. Written as DNA, the CDR3 is TGTGCCAGCAGCCTCCAGGGTGCGGCGCTCCTCTTC.

The chain uses TRBV11-3 and TRBJ2-1; D is tentatively TRBD1 or TRBD2 (5 bases each). This CDR3 has 16 amino acids. From germline, CDR1 is SGHNT and CDR2 YENEEA. The ends were cut back, 1 base at V and 8 bases at J, with 18 bases in the middle. The CDR3: CASSLGLGPSADEQFF. CDR3 sequence (DNA): TGTGCCAGCAGCTTAGGCTTGGGACCCAGTGCCGATGAGCAGTTCTTC. Looking up the rest from reference TRBV11-3 and TRBJ2-1 gives the full variable domain: EAGVVQSPRYKIIEKKQPVAFWCNPISGHNTLYWYLQNLGQGPELLIRYENEEAVDDSQLPKDRFSAERLKGVDSTLKIQPAELGDSAVYLCASSLGLGPSADEQFFGPGTRLTVL.

The J gene is TRBJ1-6, the V gene TRBV4-1; possible D gene TRBD1, 5 bases. Looked up from germline, CDR1 is MGHRA and CDR2 is YSYEKL. Between the trimmed V and J ends, which lost 4 bases and 8 bases, there was a span of 15 bases. The CDR3 is 15 amino acids. CDR3 in amino acids: CASSLRTQGDSPLHF. The CDR3 bases are TGCGCCAGCAGCCTCCGGACGCAGGGAGATTCACCCCTCCACTTT.

The chain employs TRBV18 and TRBJ2-7; tentatively, D is TRBD1 (5 bases). V was clipped by 6 bases and J by 6 bases, with 18 bases between them. The CDR3 consists of 14 residues. The germline V gene encodes CDR1 KGHSH and CDR2 LQKENI. CDR3 DNA: TGTGCCAGCTCCGACACCACCAGGGTGGCCGAGCAGTACTTC. This codes for CASSDTTRVAEQYF.

The rearrangement joins TRBV5-6 to TRBJ2-6; D gene uncertain. The CDR3 loop spans 15 amino acids. Germline assignment: CDR1 SGHDT and CDR2 YYEEEE. Between the trimmed V and J ends, which lost 0 bases and 2 bases, there was a span of 6 bases. This CDR3 reads CASSLEGTGANVLTF. The CDR3 DNA reads TGTGCCAGCAGCTTGGAAGGGACTGGGGCCAACGTCCTGACTTTC.

The V call is TRBV5-6, the J call TRBJ1-1, with 11 bases that match TRBD1. V shed 5 bases and J 4 bases; nucleotides not matched to a gene: 16. This CDR3 is built from 18 residues. Germline CDR1 is SGHDT and CDR2 is YYEEEE. The CDR3 region is CASRPTPDRGLLGTEAFF. DNA for the CDR3: TGTGCCAGCAGACCCACCCCGGACAGGGGGCTTTTAGGCACTGAAGCTTTCTTT. The variable domain in full, completed from reference TRBV5-6 and TRBJ1-1, reads DAGVTQSPTHLIKTRGQQVTLRCSPKSGHDTVSWYQQALGQGPQFIFQYYEEEERQRGNFPDRFSGHQFPNYSSELNVNALLLGDSALYLCASRPTPDRGLLGTEAFFGQGTRLTVV.

This chain connects TRBV21-1 to TRBJ2-2; the DNA was not used to check the table's D call, TRBD1. TRBV21-1 is designated a pseudogene. The CDR3 runs 16 residues. This CDR3 reads CASSAPVDRGTGELFF. CDR3 in DNA: TGTGCCAGCAGCGCCCCCGTGGACAGGGGAACCGGGGAGCTGTTTTTT.

J is TRBJ2-7 and V is TRBV28, with D possibly matching TRBD2 (6 bases). The V end lost 2 bases, the J end lost 7 bases, and 12 bases lay between the germline ends. This CDR3 spans 13 amino acids. Looked up from germline, CDR1 is MDHEN and CDR2 is SYDVKM. CDR3: CASSLGGAREQYF. The CDR3 DNA reads TGTGCCAGCAGTTTAGGAGGGGCGAGGGAGCAGTACTTC. Combining the CDR3 with reference TRBV28 and TRBJ2-7 gives the whole variable domain DVKVTQSSRYLVKRTGEKVFLECVQDMDHENMFWYRQDPGLGLRLIYFSYDVKMKEKGDIPEGYSVSREKKERFSLILESASTNQTSMYLCASSLGGAREQYFGPGTRLTVT.

DNA for the CDR3: TGTGCCTGGAGTGCGAATTCACCCCTCCACTTT. It is translated as CAWSANSPLHF. This chain uses TRBV30 with TRBJ1-6, with unresolved D. The germline gives CDR1 GTSNPN, CDR2 SVGIG (reference sequence). Trimming removed 1 base at V and 7 bases at J, with 2 bases between. This CDR3 comprises 11 residues.

The chain's CDR3 is CASSHPRHNQPQHF. The CDR3 DNA is TGTGCCAGCAGCCACCCCCGACACAATCAGCCCCAGCATTTT. The chain joins TRBV28 to TRBJ1-5; D is uncertain. The germline gives CDR1 MDHEN, CDR2 SYDVKM. V lost 6 bases to trimming and J lost 3 bases, with 12 bases between them. This CDR3 contains 14 residues.

The J gene is TRBJ1-4, the V gene TRBV6-5; D perhaps matches TRBD1 (5 bases). There are 15 residues in the CDR3. The germline gives CDR1 MNHEY, CDR2 SVGAGI. Trimming shortened V by 0 bases and J by 6 bases, and 11 bases separated the two germline ends. CDR3 nucleotides: TGTGCCAGCAGTTACTCGCGTCAGGGTCATGAAAAACTGTTTTTT. Translating gives CASSYSRQGHEKLFF.

The chain joins TRBV3-1 (or the pseudogene TRBV3-2) to TRBJ2-5; no clear D gene. The CDR3 length is 14 residues. CDR1 and CDR2 (germline): LGHDT, YNNKEL (reference sequence). The V gene lost 2 bases and the J gene lost 1 base, with 8 bases spanning the gap. Here the CDR3 DNA reads TGTGCCAGCAGCCAACGGACGGGCCAAGAGACCCAGTACTTC. Amino acids: CASSQRTGQETQYF.

The chain combines TRBV19 with TRBJ2-7, with a weak D call TRBD1 (6 bases). The V end lost 6 bases, the J end lost 3 bases, and 12 bases lay between the germline ends. The germline V gene encodes CDR1 LNHDA and CDR2 SQIVND (reference sequence). The CDR3 is 13 amino acids. As DNA, the CDR3 is TGTGCCAGTAGCACCAGGGGTGTCTACGAGCAGTACTTC. Amino acids: CASSTRGVYEQYF.

This clone was observed once. The CDR3 is CASKTGGLPGANYGYTF. In DNA, the CDR3 is TGTGCCAGTAAGACAGGGGGCCTGCCCGGGGCTAACTATGGCTACACCTTC. The chain carries TRBV19 and TRBJ1-2; 10 nucleotides line up with TRBD1. CDR3 length equals 17 residues. Trimming took 7 bases from V and 0 from J; bases not matched to a gene: 11. The germline V gene has CDR1 LNHDA and CDR2 SQIVND (reference sequence).

The gene calls are TRBV7-2 and TRBJ2-3; no firm D call. Trimming stripped 5 bases from V and 4 bases from J, with 10 bases between. CDR1 and CDR2 (germline): SGHTA, FQGNSA. The CDR3 is 13 residues long. In DNA form, the CDR3 reads TGTGCCAGCAGCCTAACCATAGCAGATACGCAGTATTTT. Its protein is CASSLTIADTQYF.

This rearrangement joins TRBV24-1 to TRBJ2-5, with D perhaps TRBD1 (6 bases). Germline lookup yields CDR1 KGHDR and CDR2 SFDVKD. Deletions cut 7 bases from V and 1 base from J, with 15 bases between. CDR3 length equals 15 residues. The CDR3 protein is CATSHRDTPQETQYF. As DNA, the CDR3 is TGTGCCACCAGCCACAGGGATACCCCCCAAGAGACCCAGTACTTC.

The chain couples TRBV7-9 to TRBJ1-2; D perhaps matches TRBD1 (6 bases). CDR3 length equals 14 residues. Germline CDR1 and CDR2: SEHNR and FQNEAQ (reference sequence). V was trimmed by 1 base and J by 4 bases, leaving 10 bases between them. CDR3 bases: TGTGCCAGCAGCTTAGGCAGGGGAGTCTATGGCTACACCTTC. It specifies CASSLGRGVYGYTF.

The chain uses TRBV19 and TRBJ1-5; 8 bases agree with TRBD1. This CDR3 has 14 residues. Germline lookup yields CDR1 LNHDA and CDR2 SQIVND (reference sequence). Trimming cost V 3 bases and J 13 bases; bases outside gene matches: 11. The CDR3 loop is CASSMGQGASEQHF. The CDR3 DNA sequence: TGTGCCAGTAGTATGGGGCAGGGGGCCTCAGAGCAGCATTTT.

V gene TRBV9 combines with J gene TRBJ1-1; no definite D call. The CDR3 spans 12 residues. Trimming stripped 4 bases from V and 5 bases from J, with 9 bases between. Germline V CDR1 and CDR2: SGDLS, YYNGEE. The CDR3 coding sequence is TGTGCCAGCAGCCATGGAGGGACTGAAGCTTTCTTT. It encodes CASSHGGTEAFF.

The gene calls are TRBV7-9 and TRBJ1-3; D might be TRBD1 (5 bases). This CDR3 has 15 residues. CDR1 and CDR2 (germline): SEHNR, FQNEAQ (reference sequence). With 4 bases removed from V and 4 bases from J, the gap between germline ends came to 14 bases. CDR3 coding DNA: TGTGCCAGCAGCTACTTGACAGCTCGAGGAAACACCATATATTTT. Amino acid sequence: CASSYLTARGNTIYF.

The CDR3: CATGERGFQPQHF. For the CDR3, the DNA is TGTGCCACAGGAGAAAGGGGTTTTCAGCCCCAGCATTTT. This chain links TRBV28 with TRBJ1-5; a weak D match, TRBD1 (5 bases). Germline CDR1 and CDR2: MDHEN and SYDVKM. This CDR3 has 13 residues. V was pared by 10 bases and J by 6 bases, with 16 bases between.